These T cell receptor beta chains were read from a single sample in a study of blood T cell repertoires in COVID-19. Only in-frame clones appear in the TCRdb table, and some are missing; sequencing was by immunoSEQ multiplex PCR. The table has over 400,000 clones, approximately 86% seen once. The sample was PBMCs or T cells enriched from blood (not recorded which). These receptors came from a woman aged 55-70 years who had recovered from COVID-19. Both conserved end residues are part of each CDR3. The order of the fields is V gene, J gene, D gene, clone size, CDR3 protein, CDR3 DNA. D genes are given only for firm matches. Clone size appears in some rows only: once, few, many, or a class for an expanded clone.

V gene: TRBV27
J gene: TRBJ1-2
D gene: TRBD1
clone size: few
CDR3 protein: CASRTGANYGYTF
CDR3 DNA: TGTGCCAGCAGGACAGGGGCCAACTATGGCTACACCTTC

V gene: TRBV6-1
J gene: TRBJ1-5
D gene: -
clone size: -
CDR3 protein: CASSERAGAYSNQPQHF
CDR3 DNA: TGTGCCAGCAGTGAAAGGGCAGGGGCCTATAGCAATCAGCCCCAGCATTTT

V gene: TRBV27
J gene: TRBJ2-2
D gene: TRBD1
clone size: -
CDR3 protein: CASSLEGQVGGELFF
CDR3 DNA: TGTGCCAGCAGTTTAGAGGGACAGGTGGGCGGGGAGCTGTTTTTT

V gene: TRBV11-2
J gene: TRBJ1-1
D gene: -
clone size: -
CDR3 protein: CASSSLQGNTEAFF
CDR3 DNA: TGTGCCAGCAGCTCCCTCCAGGGCAACACTGAAGCTTTCTTT

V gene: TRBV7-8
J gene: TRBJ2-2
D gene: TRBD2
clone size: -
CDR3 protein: CASSRAGASSGELFF
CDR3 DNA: TGTGCCAGCAGCCGAGCGGGGGCCTCATCCGGGGAGCTGTTTTTT

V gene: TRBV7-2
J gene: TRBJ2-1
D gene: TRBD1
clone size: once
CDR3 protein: CASSLGWGQGNEQFF
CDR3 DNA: TGTGCCAGCAGCTTAGGGTGGGGACAGGGAAATGAGCAGTTCTTC

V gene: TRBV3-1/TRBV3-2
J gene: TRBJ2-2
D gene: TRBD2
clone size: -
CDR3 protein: CASSPRASGGNTGELFF
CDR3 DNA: TGTGCCAGCAGCCCCCGGGCTAGCGGGGGAAACACCGGGGAGCTGTTTTTT

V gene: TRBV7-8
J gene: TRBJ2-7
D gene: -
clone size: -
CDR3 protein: CASTPGTASEQYF
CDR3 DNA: TGTGCCAGCACCCCCGGGACTGCCTCCGAGCAGTACTTC

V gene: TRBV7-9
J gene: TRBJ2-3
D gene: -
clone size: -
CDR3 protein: CASSLARTGTDTQYF
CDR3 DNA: TGTGCCAGCAGCTTAGCGAGGACAGGCACAGATACGCAGTATTTT

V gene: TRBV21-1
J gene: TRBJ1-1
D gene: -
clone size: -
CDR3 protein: CASSWPGEQGNTEAFF
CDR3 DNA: TGTGCCAGCTCTTGGCCAGGGGAGCAGGGGAACACTGAAGCTTTCTTT

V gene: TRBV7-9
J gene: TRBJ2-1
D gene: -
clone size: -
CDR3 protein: CASSPLAGFNEQFF
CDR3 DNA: TGTGCCAGCAGCCCTTTGGCGGGGTTCAATGAGCAGTTCTTC

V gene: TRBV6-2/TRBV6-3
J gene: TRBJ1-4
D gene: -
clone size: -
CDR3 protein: CASSAFRAQLREKLFF
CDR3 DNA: TGTGCCAGCAGCGCCTTCCGAGCCCAACTCCGTGAAAAACTGTTTTTT

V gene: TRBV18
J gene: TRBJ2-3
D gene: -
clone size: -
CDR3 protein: CASSLLQGDTQYF
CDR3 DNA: TGTGCCAGCTCACTACTGCAGGGAGATACGCAGTATTTT

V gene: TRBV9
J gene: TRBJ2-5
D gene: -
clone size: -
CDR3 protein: CASSVAAGQKETQYF
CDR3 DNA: TGTGCCAGCAGCGTAGCAGCGGGCCAGAAAGAGACCCAGTACTTC

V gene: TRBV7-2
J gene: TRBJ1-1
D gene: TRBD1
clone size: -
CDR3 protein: CASSLRDRGVLTEAFF
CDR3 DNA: TGTGCCAGCAGCTTAAGGGACAGGGGCGTTCTCACTGAAGCTTTCTTT

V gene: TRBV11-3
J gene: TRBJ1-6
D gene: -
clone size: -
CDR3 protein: CASSSRGGDNSPLHF
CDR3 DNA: TGTGCCAGCAGCTCCCGGGGAGGGGACAATTCACCCCTCCACTTT

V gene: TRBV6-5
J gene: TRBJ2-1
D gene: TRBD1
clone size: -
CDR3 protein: CASRRTGGNEQFF
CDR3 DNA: TGTGCCAGCAGACGTACAGGGGGCAATGAGCAGTTCTTC

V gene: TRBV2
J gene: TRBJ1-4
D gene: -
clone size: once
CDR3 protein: CASRQEGVDEKLFF
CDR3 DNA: TGTGCCAGCAGACAGGAAGGGGTAGATGAAAAACTGTTTTTT

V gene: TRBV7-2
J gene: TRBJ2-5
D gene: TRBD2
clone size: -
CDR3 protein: CASSFMRLAGQETQYF
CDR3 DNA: TGTGCCAGCAGCTTTATGAGACTAGCGGGGCAAGAGACCCAGTACTTC

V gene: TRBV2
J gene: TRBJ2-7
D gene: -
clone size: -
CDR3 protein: CASSVRGSSYEQYF
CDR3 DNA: TGTGCCAGCAGTGTCCGGGGGAGCTCCTACGAGCAGTACTTC

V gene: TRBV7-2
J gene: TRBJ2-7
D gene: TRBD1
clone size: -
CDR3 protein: CASRRTGGEGYEQYF
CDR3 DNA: TGTGCCAGCAGGCGTACAGGGGGCGAAGGCTACGAGCAGTACTTC

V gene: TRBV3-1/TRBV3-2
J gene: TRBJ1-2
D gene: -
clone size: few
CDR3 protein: CASSRNPIGGHSYGYTF
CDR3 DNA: TGTGCCAGCAGCCGAAACCCCATCGGGGGGCACAGCTATGGCTACACCTTC

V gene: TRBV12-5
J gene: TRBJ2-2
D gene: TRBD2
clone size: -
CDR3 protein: CASGSPLAGATGELFF
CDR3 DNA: TGTGCTAGTGGTTCACCACTAGCGGGGGCGACCGGGGAGCTGTTTTTT

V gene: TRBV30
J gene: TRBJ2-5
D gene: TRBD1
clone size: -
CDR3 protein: CAWSVRPTGARETQYF
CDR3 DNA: TGTGCCTGGAGTGTACGTCCTACAGGGGCCCGAGAGACCCAGTACTTC

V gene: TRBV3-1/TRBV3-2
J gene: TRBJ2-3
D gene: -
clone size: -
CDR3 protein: CASSYQGLPGDTQYF
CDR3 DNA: TGTGCCAGCAGCTACCAGGGACTCCCGGGAGATACGCAGTATTTT

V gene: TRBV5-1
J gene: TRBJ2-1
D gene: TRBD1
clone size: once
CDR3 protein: CASSLVPGQGHEQFF
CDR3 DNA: TGCGCCAGCAGCTTGGTTCCGGGACAGGGCCATGAGCAGTTCTTC

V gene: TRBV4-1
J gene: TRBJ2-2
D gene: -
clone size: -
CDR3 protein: CASSAEGSSGELFF
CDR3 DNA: TGCGCCAGCAGCGCCGAAGGTAGCTCCGGGGAGCTGTTTTTT

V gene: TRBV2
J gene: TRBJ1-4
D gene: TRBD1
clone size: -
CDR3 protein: CASSPIPGTGGIDEKLFF
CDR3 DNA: TGTGCCAGCAGCCCAATTCCGGGGACAGGGGGCATTGATGAAAAACTGTTTTTT

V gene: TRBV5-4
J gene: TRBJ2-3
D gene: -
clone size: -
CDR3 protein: CASSWADTQYF
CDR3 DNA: TGTGCCAGCAGCTGGGCGGATACGCAGTATTTT

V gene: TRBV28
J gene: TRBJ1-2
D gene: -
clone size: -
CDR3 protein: CASSLLRMGHDYGYTF
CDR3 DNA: TGTGCCAGCAGTTTATTAAGGATGGGACATGATTATGGCTACACCTTC

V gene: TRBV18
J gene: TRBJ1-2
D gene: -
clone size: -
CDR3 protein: CASSPGQSNYGYTF
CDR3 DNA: TGTGCCAGCTCCCCCGGACAATCAAACTATGGCTACACCTTC

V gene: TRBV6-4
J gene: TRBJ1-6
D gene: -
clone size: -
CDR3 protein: CASKREVNSPLHF
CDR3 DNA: TGTGCCAGCAAGCGGGAGGTTAATTCACCCCTCCACTTT

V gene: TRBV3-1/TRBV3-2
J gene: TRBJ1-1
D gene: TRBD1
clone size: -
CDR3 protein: CASSLRFVQGRAFF
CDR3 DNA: TGTGCCAGCAGCCTACGGTTTGTACAGGGGCGAGCTTTCTTT

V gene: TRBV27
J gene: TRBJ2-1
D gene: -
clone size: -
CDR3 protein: CASSLFASSSYNEQFF
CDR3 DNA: TGTGCCAGCAGTTTATTCGCTAGCAGCTCCTACAATGAGCAGTTCTTC

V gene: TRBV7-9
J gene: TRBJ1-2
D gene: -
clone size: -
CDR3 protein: CASSLRSDTLNYGYTF
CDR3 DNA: TGTGCCAGCAGCTTAAGGTCCGACACCCTAAACTATGGCTACACCTTC

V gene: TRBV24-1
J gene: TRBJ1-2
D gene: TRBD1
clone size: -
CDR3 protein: CATGWVGTGGYGYTF
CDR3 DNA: TGTGCCACCGGCTGGGTCGGGACAGGGGGTTATGGCTACACCTTC